These T cell receptor beta chains were read from a single sample in a study of cytomegalovirus exposure and HLA in healthy donors. The table came from immunoSEQ multiplex PCR; TCRdb's copy has only in-frame clones and leaves some out. The sample yields about 180,000 clones, 70% to 90% seen once. Sequencing was carried out using PBMCs. Source of these receptors: a young woman in good health and CMV-seronegative. Both conserved end residues are trimmed from each CDR3.

v_call	cdr3_aa
TRBV28	ASQTGPVYEQY
TRBV4-1	ASSQEGGTEAF
TRBV4-3	ASSNGPGQGKFNTEAF
TRBV4-3	ASSQDRRGQYNEQF
TRBV28	ASSEAGNTIY
TRBV6-1	ASSELAGGPDTQY
TRBV15	ATSGSGSLSYEQY
TRBV29-1	SVEGAASSGANVLT
TRBV30	AWRRPGGEKLF
TRBV5-1	ASSLASPGQPLNEKLF
TRBV28	ASSGGSGQPQH
TRBV6-5	ASSYSRPGEKLF
TRBV9	ASSGGGGSNQPQH
TRBV28	ASSGRVSDSPLH
TRBV27	ASSLQEDTGELF
TRBV5-6	ASSTSWAQRGANVLT
TRBV4-1	ASSQGPQRGTDTQY
TRBV9	ASSVEGGDRRTYGYT
TRBV6-5	ASSSTGGETQY
TRBV7-2	ASSFFDSGYGYT
TRBV4-1	ASSLAGDTQY
TRBV21-1	ASSNATSGGEQY
TRBV7-9	ASSVTQGVDEQY
TRBV7-9	ASSRNQGTQTNTGELF
TRBV11-2	ASSLFGSSGNTIY
TRBV27	ASSLGQGKAGELF
TRBV18	ASSPRQGVYEQY
TRBV27	ASSSPGTGYGELF
TRBV7-2	ASSPATGRGARSYEQY
TRBV4-1	ASSQVGSYSSYEQY
TRBV2	ASSDLQKTYEQY
TRBV19	ASTGQGHNEQF
TRBV4-3	ASSQVERGANGLT
TRBV6-4	ASSDSVQRSYNEQF
TRBV7-3	ASRGDRNNEQF
TRBV7-2	ASSSQLAGTYEQY
TRBV27	ASSLQTGFREKLF
TRBV7-9	SSSPAGGDTDTQY
TRBV25-1	ASSLLGTVPGSGNTIY
TRBV21-1	ASTLTRDSQSYEQY
TRBV18	ASSPDRAGYGYT
TRBV10-3	AITQAANTEAF
TRBV27	ASSLTPHSEQF
TRBV2	ASSVPSGMSDTQY
TRBV14	ASSSRGGAF